This T cell receptor (beta chain) is drawn from a study of shared clonotypes between healthy human individuals. The CDR3 sequence is 18 residues long. The J segment lost 0 bases and the V segment lost 2 bases, leaving 7 bases of the junction unmatched. Germline V gene sequence: CDR1 MGHRA, CDR2 YSYEKL. The repertoire was sequenced with immunoSEQ multiplex PCR; TCRdb's copy has only in-frame clones and lacks some. The data contain around 2.5 million clones, under 95% of them singletons. This sequence originates from a man aged 18 to 30 in good health. Some clones in this sample may be carry-over from other donors' samples. Specimen: naive CD4+ T cells from PBMCs. Described subset: CD45RA+ positively selected. The chain joins TRBV4-1 to TRBJ2-6, with 7 bases identical to TRBD1. CDR3 residues: CASSQPTGHGSGANVLTF. In DNA form, the CDR3 reads TGCGCCAGCAGCCAACCGACAGGGCACGGCTCTGGGGCCAACGTCCTGACTTTC.